These T cell receptor beta chains were read from a single sample in a study of memory CD4+ T cells and cytomegalovirus serostatus. Profiled with immunoSEQ multiplex PCR; TCRdb holds only in-frame clones, not every one. The profile shows some 30,000 clones, about 80% of them singletons. The sequenced material came from memory CD4+ T cells from blood. These TCRs come from an adult in good health and CMV-seronegative. Some clones in this sample may be carry-over from other donors' samples. The CDR3 runs from the conserved cysteine through the conserved F or W. A D gene is named only where the DNA matches it firmly.

j_gene: TRBJ1-2
d_gene: NA
v_gene: TRBV7-8
CDR3aa: CASSRRDYGYTF

j_gene: TRBJ2-6
d_gene: NA
v_gene: TRBV19
CDR3aa: CASKYRGGTSSGANVLTF

j_gene: TRBJ2-1
d_gene: TRBD1
v_gene: TRBV18
CDR3aa: CASSTRQGSNEQFF

j_gene: TRBJ1-5
d_gene: NA
v_gene: TRBV5-6
CDR3aa: CASSLRGAQPQHF

j_gene: TRBJ2-5
d_gene: NA
v_gene: TRBV7-2
CDR3aa: CASSLAGTGSETQYF

j_gene: TRBJ1-2
d_gene: NA
v_gene: TRBV6-1
CDR3aa: CASSEGAGVRGYTF

j_gene: TRBJ1-3
d_gene: TRBD1
v_gene: TRBV4-3
CDR3aa: CASSPGTGDYSGNTIYF

j_gene: TRBJ1-2
d_gene: TRBD1
v_gene: TRBV29-1
CDR3aa: CSADRGFGYTF

j_gene: TRBJ1-1
d_gene: NA
v_gene: TRBV5-5
CDR3aa: CASRVKWGGTEAFF

j_gene: TRBJ2-3
d_gene: TRBD2
v_gene: TRBV5-1
CDR3aa: CASSSSGGSTDTQYF

j_gene: TRBJ1-4
d_gene: NA
v_gene: TRBV2
CDR3aa: CASSEGVRGKLFF

j_gene: TRBJ1-1
d_gene: NA
v_gene: TRBV4-3
CDR3aa: CASSQRGEGTEAFF

j_gene: TRBJ1-1
d_gene: NA
v_gene: TRBV2
CDR3aa: CASNPNTEAFF

j_gene: TRBJ1-3
d_gene: NA
v_gene: TRBV4-2
CDR3aa: CASSARDKGVSSGNTIYF

j_gene: TRBJ1-2
d_gene: NA
v_gene: TRBV28
CDR3aa: CASTRPLLWAGYTF

j_gene: TRBJ2-7
d_gene: TRBD1
v_gene: TRBV6-6
CDR3aa: CASRNTGAPPYEQYF

j_gene: TRBJ1-1
d_gene: NA
v_gene: TRBV7-9
CDR3aa: CASSLVGGVRAFF

j_gene: TRBJ1-3
d_gene: NA
v_gene: TRBV11-3
CDR3aa: CASSLGKFDSPSGNTIYF

j_gene: TRBJ2-5
d_gene: NA
v_gene: TRBV7-6
CDR3aa: CASSLEGTRVTQYF

j_gene: TRBJ2-4
d_gene: NA
v_gene: TRBV6-1
CDR3aa: CASLGPKNIQYF

j_gene: TRBJ1-1
d_gene: NA
v_gene: TRBV4-3
CDR3aa: CASSQVFEGRNTEAFF

j_gene: TRBJ1-5
d_gene: TRBD1
v_gene: TRBV11-2
CDR3aa: CASSLGGGSNQPQHF

j_gene: TRBJ2-2
d_gene: NA
v_gene: TRBV5-4
CDR3aa: CASSLEFNTGELFF

j_gene: TRBJ1-5
d_gene: NA
v_gene: TRBV9
CDR3aa: CASSTSDSINQPQHF

j_gene: TRBJ1-1
d_gene: NA
v_gene: TRBV2
CDR3aa: CASSDKYDTEAFF

j_gene: TRBJ2-1
d_gene: TRBD2
v_gene: TRBV28
CDR3aa: CATYSGGAREQFF

j_gene: TRBJ2-4
d_gene: NA
v_gene: TRBV4-1
CDR3aa: CASSRGHGTENKNIQYF

j_gene: TRBJ2-3
d_gene: NA
v_gene: TRBV5-4
CDR3aa: CASSFVVDDTQYF

j_gene: TRBJ1-2
d_gene: NA
v_gene: TRBV7-2
CDR3aa: CASSLGEVGYTF

j_gene: TRBJ1-1
d_gene: NA
v_gene: TRBV10-3
CDR3aa: CAITGDMNTEAFF

j_gene: TRBJ1-2
d_gene: NA
v_gene: TRBV28
CDR3aa: CASSLWARGDYTF

j_gene: TRBJ1-1
d_gene: NA
v_gene: TRBV4-1
CDR3aa: CASSLSGTKNTEAFF

j_gene: TRBJ1-1
d_gene: NA
v_gene: TRBV19
CDR3aa: CASRNRLGYTEAFF

j_gene: TRBJ1-2
d_gene: NA
v_gene: TRBV7-5
CDR3aa: CARSLGQAANYGYTF

j_gene: TRBJ2-7
d_gene: NA
v_gene: TRBV19
CDR3aa: CASSILGRDGEQYF

j_gene: TRBJ2-2
d_gene: NA
v_gene: TRBV7-2
CDR3aa: CASSGTANTGELFF

j_gene: TRBJ2-7
d_gene: NA
v_gene: TRBV27
CDR3aa: CASSPTGGGWYEQYF

j_gene: TRBJ2-3
d_gene: TRBD2
v_gene: TRBV19
CDR3aa: CASSPRTSGNRDTQYF

j_gene: TRBJ2-7
d_gene: TRBD1
v_gene: TRBV27
CDR3aa: CASNPTGTLSKQYF

j_gene: TRBJ2-7
d_gene: NA
v_gene: TRBV7-2
CDR3aa: CASSLNGPGAGEQYF

j_gene: TRBJ2-6
d_gene: NA
v_gene: TRBV7-9
CDR3aa: CASSRRGSSGANVLTF

j_gene: TRBJ1-2
d_gene: NA
v_gene: TRBV11-2
CDR3aa: CASSWIRDNRGYTF

j_gene: TRBJ2-5
d_gene: TRBD2
v_gene: TRBV5-8
CDR3aa: CASSDQEAGGGETQYF

j_gene: TRBJ2-1
d_gene: NA
v_gene: TRBV2
CDR3aa: CASTGQINEQFF

j_gene: TRBJ1-5
d_gene: TRBD1
v_gene: TRBV9
CDR3aa: CASSYTGGPQPQHF

j_gene: TRBJ2-7
d_gene: NA
v_gene: TRBV6-1
CDR3aa: CASSEGVSGIIYEQYF

j_gene: TRBJ1-2
d_gene: NA
v_gene: TRBV19
CDR3aa: CASSTPGLNYGYTF

j_gene: TRBJ1-4
d_gene: TRBD1
v_gene: TRBV11-2
CDR3aa: CASSLDRYRGREKLFF

j_gene: TRBJ1-6
d_gene: NA
v_gene: TRBV7-2
CDR3aa: CASSLAPGHNSPLHF